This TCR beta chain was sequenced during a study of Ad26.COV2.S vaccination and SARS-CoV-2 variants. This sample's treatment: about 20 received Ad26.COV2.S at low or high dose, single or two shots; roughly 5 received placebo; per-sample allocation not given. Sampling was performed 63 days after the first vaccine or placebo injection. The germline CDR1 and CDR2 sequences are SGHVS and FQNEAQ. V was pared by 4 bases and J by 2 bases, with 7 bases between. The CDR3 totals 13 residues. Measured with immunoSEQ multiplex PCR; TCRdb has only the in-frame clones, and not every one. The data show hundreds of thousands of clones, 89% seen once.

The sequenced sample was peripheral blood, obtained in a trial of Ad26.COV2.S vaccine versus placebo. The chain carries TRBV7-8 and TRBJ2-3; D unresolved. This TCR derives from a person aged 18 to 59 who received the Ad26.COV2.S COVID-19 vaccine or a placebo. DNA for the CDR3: TGTGCCAGCAGCTCCCAAAACACAGATACGCAGTATTTT. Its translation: CASSSQNTDTQYF. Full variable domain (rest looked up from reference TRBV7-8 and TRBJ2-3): GAGVSQSPRYKVAKRGQDVALRCDPISGHVSLFWYQQALGQGPEFLTYFQNEAQLDKSGLPSDRFFAERPEGSVSTLKIQRTQQEDSAVYLCASSSQNTDTQYFGPGTRLTVL.